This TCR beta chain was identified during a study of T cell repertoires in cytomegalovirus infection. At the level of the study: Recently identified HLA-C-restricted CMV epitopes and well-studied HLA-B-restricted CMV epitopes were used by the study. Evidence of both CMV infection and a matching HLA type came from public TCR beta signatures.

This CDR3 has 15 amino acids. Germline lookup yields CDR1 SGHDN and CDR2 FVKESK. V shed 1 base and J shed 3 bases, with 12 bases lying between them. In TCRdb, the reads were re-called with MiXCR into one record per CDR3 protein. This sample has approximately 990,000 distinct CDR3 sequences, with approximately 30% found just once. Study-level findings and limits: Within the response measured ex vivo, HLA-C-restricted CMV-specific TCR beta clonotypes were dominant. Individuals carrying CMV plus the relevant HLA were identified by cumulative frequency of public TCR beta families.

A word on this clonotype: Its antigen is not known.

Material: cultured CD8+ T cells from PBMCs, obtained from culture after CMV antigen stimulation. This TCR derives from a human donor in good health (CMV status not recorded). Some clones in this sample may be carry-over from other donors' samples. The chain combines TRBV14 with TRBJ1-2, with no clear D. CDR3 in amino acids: CASSQGKGRYYGYTF. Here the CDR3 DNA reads TGTGCCAGCAGCCAAGGAAAGGGCCGATACTATGGCTACACCTTC.